Listed below are T cell receptor beta chains from one sample, sequenced in a study of T-cell memory formation after mild COVID-19. Each CDR3 protein is one row after TCRdb ran MiXCR on the 5' RACE reads. The table lists 470,000 or so distinct CDR3 sequences, approximately 25% of them singletons, with around 12% in the top ten. Material: PBMCs or a T cell subset sorted from them (not recorded which). The receptor set was obtained from an adult woman who had mild COVID-19 (a few samples of this study predate the infection). Cell type and time point are not known. Both conserved end residues are part of each CDR3. D genes are given only for firm matches. Rows may omit the clone size; those that give it use once, few, many or a size class.

>-|TRBV7-8|TRBJ1-1|-
CASSRGGGGDAEAFF
TGTGCCAGCAGCCGGGGAGGAGGCGGGGACGCTGAAGCTTTCTTT
>many|TRBV7-9|TRBJ2-3|-
CASSIGAREDTQYF
TGTGCCAGCAGTATCGGGGCGCGCGAAGATACGCAGTATTTT
>few|TRBV12-3/TRBV12-4|TRBJ2-1|TRBD1
CASRVGQGTYNEQFF
TGTGCCAGCAGGGTGGGACAGGGAACCTACAATGAGCAGTTCTTC
>-|TRBV7-8|TRBJ1-2|-
CASSPGLVGTF
TGTGCCAGCAGCCCCGGCCTCGTGGGAACCTTC
>-|TRBV7-9|TRBJ2-7|-
CASSPDGETYEQYF
TGTGCCAGCAGCCCGGACGGGGAGACCTACGAGCAGTACTTC
>few|TRBV12-3/TRBV12-4|TRBJ2-5|-
CASRFGETQYF
TGTGCCAGCAGGTTCGGAGAGACCCAGTACTTC
>-|TRBV6-5|TRBJ1-2|-
CASSHSLSGRVYGYTF
TGTGCCAGCAGCCACAGCTTGTCGGGCAGGGTTTATGGCTACACCTTC
>-|TRBV19|TRBJ2-7|TRBD1
CASSTLTGDEQYF
TGTGCCAGTAGTACCCTGACAGGGGACGAGCAGTACTTC
>many|TRBV5-1|TRBJ2-7|-
CASSLVPGGDEQYF
TGCGCCAGCAGCTTGGTTCCGGGGGGCGACGAGCAGTACTTC
>-|TRBV12-3/TRBV12-4|TRBJ2-7|-
CASSYFEGEQYF
TGTGCCAGCAGCTACTTCGAGGGCGAGCAGTACTTC
>-|TRBV6-6|TRBJ1-1|-
CASSYSGTDFGAAEAFF
TGTGCCAGCAGTTACTCGGGGACTGATTTTGGGGCCGCTGAAGCTTTCTTT
>-|TRBV30|TRBJ2-1|TRBD2
CARSEGAGYNEQFF
TGTGCCCGTAGCGAGGGAGCGGGGTACAATGAGCAGTTCTTC
>-|TRBV30|TRBJ1-2|TRBD1
CAWTGGNYGYTF
TGTGCCTGGACAGGGGGGAACTATGGCTACACCTTC
>many|TRBV28|TRBJ1-4|-
CASSYVAPTNEKLFF
TGTGCCAGCAGCTATGTAGCACCAACTAATGAAAAACTGTTTTTT
>-|TRBV5-1|TRBJ1-5|-
CASSLDRSNQPQHF
TGCGCCAGCAGCTTGGACAGGAGCAATCAGCCCCAGCATTTT
>-|TRBV20-1|TRBJ1-2|-
CSASVSANYGYTF
TGCAGTGCTAGTGTCAGTGCTAACTATGGCTACACCTTC
>-|TRBV9|TRBJ1-5|TRBD1
CASSHGGGTGGDPQHF
TGTGCCAGCAGCCATGGGGGAGGGACAGGGGGAGATCCCCAGCATTTT
>few|TRBV11-1|TRBJ2-1|-
CASSLSFVYNEQFF
TGTGCCAGCAGCTTAAGTTTCGTCTACAATGAGCAGTTCTTC
>few|TRBV7-3|TRBJ2-3|TRBD2
CASSLYGGSSDTQYF
TGTGCCAGCAGCTTATACGGCGGGAGTTCGGATACGCAGTATTTT
>few|TRBV5-1|TRBJ2-1|-
CASSFWRDANEQFF
TGCGCCAGCAGCTTCTGGCGGGACGCCAATGAGCAGTTCTTC
>-|TRBV15|TRBJ1-1|-
CATSRDTGFAEAFF
TGTGCCACCAGCAGGGATACAGGTTTTGCTGAAGCTTTCTTT
>few|TRBV3-1|TRBJ2-7|TRBD2
CASSKLAGGTYEQYF
TGTGCCAGCAGCAAGCTAGCGGGAGGGACCTACGAGCAGTACTTC
>-|TRBV29-1|TRBJ2-3|-
CSVDGPVGYAVENTQYF
TGCAGCGTTGACGGCCCGGTTGGGTACGCGGTCGAGAATACGCAGTATTTT
>-|TRBV18|TRBJ2-5|TRBD2
CASSPFLAGETQYF
TGTGCCAGCTCACCATTTCTAGCGGGGGAGACCCAGTACTTC
>-|TRBV6-5|TRBJ2-5|-
CASSGWRGETQYF
TGTGCCAGCAGTGGTTGGAGGGGGGAGACCCAGTACTTC
>few|TRBV27|TRBJ2-7|TRBD1
CASSLTGQGISEQYF
TGTGCAAGCAGCTTAACGGGACAGGGGATCAGCGAGCAGTACTTC
>few|TRBV7-3|TRBJ2-1|TRBD1
CASSPGVGQYNEQFF
TGTGCCAGCAGCCCAGGGGTGGGACAGTACAATGAGCAGTTCTTC
>few|TRBV6-5|TRBJ1-1|-
CASSYTGRTEAFF
TGTGCCAGCAGTTATACAGGGCGGACTGAAGCTTTCTTT
>-|TRBV29-1|TRBJ2-1|-
CSVEDTPWGGNYNEQFF
TGCAGCGTTGAAGATACCCCATGGGGGGGCAACTACAATGAGCAGTTCTTC
>-|TRBV7-9|TRBJ2-1|TRBD2
CASSVPGGEQFF
TGTGCCAGCAGCGTACCGGGGGGTGAGCAGTTCTTC
>few|TRBV9|TRBJ2-1|TRBD2
CASSVELAGGSYNEQFF
TGTGCCAGCAGCGTCGAATTAGCGGGGGGCTCCTACAATGAGCAGTTCTTC
>few|TRBV30|TRBJ1-5|-
CAWSLGGGSQPQHF
TGTGCCTGGAGCCTGGGAGGAGGATCTCAGCCCCAGCATTTT
>few|TRBV10-3|TRBJ2-5|TRBD2
CAISGLAGGRKETQYF
TGTGCCATCAGTGGACTAGCGGGGGGCCGGAAAGAGACCCAGTACTTC
>-|TRBV5-5|TRBJ1-1|TRBD1
CASSQKTGVDTEAFF
TGTGCCAGCAGCCAAAAGACAGGGGTTGACACTGAAGCTTTCTTT
>few|TRBV4-2|TRBJ2-1|TRBD2
CASSRGLAGGLGDNEQFF
TGTGCCAGCAGCCGCGGACTAGCGGGGGGACTGGGGGACAATGAGCAGTTCTTC
>few|TRBV12-3/TRBV12-4|TRBJ1-1|TRBD1
CASRATGMTTEAFF
TGTGCCAGCAGGGCGACAGGGATGACCACTGAAGCTTTCTTT
>-|TRBV7-3|TRBJ2-1|-
CASSPSRVSSYNEQFF
TGTGCCAGCAGCCCCAGCCGCGTCAGCTCCTACAATGAGCAGTTCTTC
>few|TRBV18|TRBJ2-7|TRBD1
CASSPTDRGSYEQYF
TGTGCCAGCTCACCGACGGACAGGGGGTCCTACGAGCAGTACTTC
>-|TRBV7-8|TRBJ2-7|TRBD2
CASSSAGGRSSGEQYF
TGTGCCAGCAGCTCCGCGGGAGGCAGATCGTCAGGCGAGCAGTACTTC
>-|TRBV18|TRBJ1-3|TRBD1
CASSPFRTGSGNTIYF
TGTGCCAGCTCACCATTTCGGACAGGTTCTGGAAACACCATATATTTT
>-|TRBV11-1|TRBJ2-5|TRBD1
CASSLAGTGMETQYF
TGTGCCAGCAGCTTAGCGGGGACAGGGATGGAGACCCAGTACTTC
>-|TRBV19|TRBJ1-1|-
CASSAFPAEAFF
TGTGCCAGTAGTGCCTTCCCCGCTGAAGCTTTCTTT
>-|TRBV7-2|TRBJ1-2|TRBD1
CASSSDRGDYGYTF
TGTGCCAGCAGCTCGGACAGGGGAGACTATGGCTACACCTTC
>many|TRBV6-6|TRBJ2-7|-
CASSHGTALVEQYF
TGTGCCAGCAGTCATGGCACAGCCCTGGTCGAGCAGTACTTC
>few|TRBV12-3/TRBV12-4|TRBJ1-2|-
CASSLLDSRGYTF
TGTGCCAGCAGCCTATTGGATTCAAGGGGCTACACCTTC
>few|TRBV7-8|TRBJ2-4|-
CASSLGADIQYF
TGTGCCAGCAGCTTAGGCGCGGACATTCAGTACTTC
>-|TRBV5-1|TRBJ2-5|TRBD2
CASALGLAETQYF
TGCGCCAGCGCCCTGGGACTAGCGGAGACCCAGTACTTC
>many|TRBV7-2|TRBJ2-3|TRBD1
CASSRRGQGSGTQYF
TGTGCCAGCAGCCGCCGGGGACAGGGATCGGGTACGCAGTATTTT
>-|TRBV20-1|TRBJ2-7|TRBD1
CSASLAGTGSEQYF
TGCAGTGCTAGTTTAGCCGGGACAGGGTCCGAGCAGTACTTC
>few|TRBV12-3/TRBV12-4|TRBJ1-2|-
CASSQTVIYGYTF
TGTGCCAGCAGTCAGACAGTGATCTATGGCTACACCTTC
>few|TRBV12-3/TRBV12-4|TRBJ1-1|-
CASSFTVGNTEAFF
TGTGCCAGCAGTTTTACCGTTGGGAACACTGAAGCTTTCTTT